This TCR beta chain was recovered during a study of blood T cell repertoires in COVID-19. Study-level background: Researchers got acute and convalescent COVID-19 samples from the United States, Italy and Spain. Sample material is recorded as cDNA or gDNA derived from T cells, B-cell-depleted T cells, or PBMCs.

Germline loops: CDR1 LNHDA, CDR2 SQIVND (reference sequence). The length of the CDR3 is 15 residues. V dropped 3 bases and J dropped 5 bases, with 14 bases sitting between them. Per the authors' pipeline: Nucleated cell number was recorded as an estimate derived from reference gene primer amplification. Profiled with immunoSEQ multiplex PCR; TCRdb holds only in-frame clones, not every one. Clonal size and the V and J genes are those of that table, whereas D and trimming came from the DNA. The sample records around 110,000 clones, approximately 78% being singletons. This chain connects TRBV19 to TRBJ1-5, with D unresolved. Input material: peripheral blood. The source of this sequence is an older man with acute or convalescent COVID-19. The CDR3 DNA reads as TGTGCCAGTAGTATCGGACTGGAGGTTCATCAGCCCCAGCATTTT. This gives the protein CASSIGLEVHQPQHF.